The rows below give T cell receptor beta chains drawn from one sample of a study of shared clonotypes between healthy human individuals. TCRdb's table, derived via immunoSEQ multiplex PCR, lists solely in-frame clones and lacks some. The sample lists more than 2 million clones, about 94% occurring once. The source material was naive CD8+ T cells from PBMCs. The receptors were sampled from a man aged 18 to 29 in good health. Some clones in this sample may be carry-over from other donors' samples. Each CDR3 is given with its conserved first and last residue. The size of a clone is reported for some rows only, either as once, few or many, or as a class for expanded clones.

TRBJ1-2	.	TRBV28	CASSLSLFASGQEGDGYGYTF
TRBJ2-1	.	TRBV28	CASSLNSGIPYNEQFF
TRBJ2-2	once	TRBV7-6	CASKLLYANTGELFF
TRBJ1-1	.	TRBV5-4	CATKRGAEAFF
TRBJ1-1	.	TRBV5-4	CASSQYRGGFTEAFF
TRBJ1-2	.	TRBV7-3	CASSQDTYGYTF
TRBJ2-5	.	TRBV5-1	CASSLGWDRGLADQGTQYF
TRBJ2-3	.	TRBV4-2	CASSQGGGGDTQYF
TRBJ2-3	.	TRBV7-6	CASSQTPDTQYF
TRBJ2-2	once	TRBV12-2	CASRLESTGELFF
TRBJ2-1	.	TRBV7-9	CASSPELAFHEQFF
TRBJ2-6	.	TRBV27	CASSLVSASGANVLTF
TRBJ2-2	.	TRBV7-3	CASSPMVGGGELFF
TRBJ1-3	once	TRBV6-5	CASSVRSGNTIYF
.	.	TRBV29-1	CSVVSRGRFGEQYF
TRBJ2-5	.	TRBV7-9	CASSTGTSGSGETQYF
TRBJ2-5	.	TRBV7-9	CASTRGSQETQYF
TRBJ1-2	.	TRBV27	CASRGRRADNYGYTF
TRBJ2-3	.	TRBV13	CASSLGLASWDTQYF
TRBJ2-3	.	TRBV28	CASSSHTDTQYF
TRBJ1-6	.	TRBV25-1	CASRRTGTDRNSPLHF
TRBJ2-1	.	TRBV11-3	CASSPMINEQFF
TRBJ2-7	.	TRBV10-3	CAISPGTSGRFPYEQYF
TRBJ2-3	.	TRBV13	CASSLERVAWDTQYF
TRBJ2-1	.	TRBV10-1	CASSLSGSSYNEQFF
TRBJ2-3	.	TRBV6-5	CASSSVRGTDTQYF
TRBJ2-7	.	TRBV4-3	CASSLAGEQYF
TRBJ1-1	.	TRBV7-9	CASSPTVNTEAFF
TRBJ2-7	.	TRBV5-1	CASSPDRNYEQYF
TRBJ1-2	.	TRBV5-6	CASSAPGRDREVSNGYTF
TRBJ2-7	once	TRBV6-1	CASSDLGGAYEQYF
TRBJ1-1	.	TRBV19	CASSEVLLNTEAFF
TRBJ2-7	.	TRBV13	CASGITYEQYF
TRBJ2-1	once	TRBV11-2	CASSLVASGNLNEQFF
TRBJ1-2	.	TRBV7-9	CASSKGGMRIAQLNYGYTF
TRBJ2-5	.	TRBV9	CASSVSSFPETQYF
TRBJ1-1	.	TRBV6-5	CASSYSAELNTEAFF
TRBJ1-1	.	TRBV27	CASTANLDRVEEAFF
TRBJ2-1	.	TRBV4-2	CASSQEGRGEEQFF
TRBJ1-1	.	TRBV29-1	CSAAGTGGSTEAFF
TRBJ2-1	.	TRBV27	CASSPTFLNEQFF
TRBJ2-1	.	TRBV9	CASSVALGGKEQFF
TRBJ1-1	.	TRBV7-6	CASSLTGGANTEAFF
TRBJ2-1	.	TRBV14	CASSPRGSWEKNPYNEQFF
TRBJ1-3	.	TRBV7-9	CATGRSGNTIYF
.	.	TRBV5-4	CASSPDRQGGNEQYF
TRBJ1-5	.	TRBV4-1	CASSLRASEGDGPQHF
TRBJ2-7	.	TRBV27	CASSPEMPSSTYEQYF
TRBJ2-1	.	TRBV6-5	CATSNRDTYNEQFF
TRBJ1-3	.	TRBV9	CASSPYSQGLPGGHTIYF
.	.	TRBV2	CASSDGLAYTYEQYF
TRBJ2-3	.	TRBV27	CASSSSGDTQYF
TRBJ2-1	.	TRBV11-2	CASSPNGLANEQFF
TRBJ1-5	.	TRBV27	CASSPGTGGNQPQHF
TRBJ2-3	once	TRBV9	CASSVEGYTDTQYF
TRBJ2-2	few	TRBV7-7	CASSPGVGNTGELFF
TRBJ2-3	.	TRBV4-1	CASSHPRTDYTDTQYF
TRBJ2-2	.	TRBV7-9	CASRPASGLNTGELFF
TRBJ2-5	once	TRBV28	CASSFPSGGVETQYF